Reported below is one T cell receptor (beta chain). The table came from immunoSEQ multiplex PCR; TCRdb's copy has only in-frame clones and leaves some out. The table records roughly 21,000 clones, approximately 40% of them present only once. This record comes from a study of graft-versus-host responses after intestinal transplantation. Across the study: As for transplant type, recipients had multivisceral, liver-intestinal, or isolated intestinal grafts. After anti-thymocyte globulin induction, recipients took tacrolimus and steroids for approximately three years.

Investigators plated some 200,000 CFSE-labeled responder cells together with some 200,000 irradiated stimulator cells labeled with violet dye. Upon completion of the reaction, proliferating CFSE-low responders, both CD3+CD4+ and CD3+CD8+, were sorted. From germline, CDR1 is MNHEY and CDR2 SVGAGI. J lost 6 bases, V lost 7 bases, and 9 bases had no gene match. This CDR3 region has 14 residues. This clonotype was sampled from a human patient who received an intestinal transplant. The rearrangement uses TRBV6-5 and TRBJ2-1; 7 bases are a match to TRBD2. Sequences were derived from alloreactive CD8+ T cells from a mixed lymphocyte reaction culture, sampled before intestinal transplant. Subset described: CFSE-low proliferating T cells sorted from approximately 6-day pre-transplant mixed lymphocyte reaction (GvH or HvG direction). Written as DNA, the CDR3 is TGTGCCAGCATCAGTGGGAGGGCGGGCAATGAGCAGTTCTTC. It is translated as CASISGRAGNEQFF.